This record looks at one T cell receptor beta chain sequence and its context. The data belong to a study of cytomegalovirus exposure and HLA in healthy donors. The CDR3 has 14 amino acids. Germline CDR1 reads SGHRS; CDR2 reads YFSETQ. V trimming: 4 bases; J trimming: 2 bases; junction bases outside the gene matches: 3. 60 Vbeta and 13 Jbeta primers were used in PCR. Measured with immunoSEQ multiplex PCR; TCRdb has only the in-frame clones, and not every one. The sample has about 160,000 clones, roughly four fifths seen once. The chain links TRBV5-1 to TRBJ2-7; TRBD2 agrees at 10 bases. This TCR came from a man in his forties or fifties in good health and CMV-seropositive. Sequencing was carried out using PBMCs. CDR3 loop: CASSPAGGAYEQYF. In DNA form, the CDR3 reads TGCGCCAGCAGCCCAGCGGGAGGGGCCTACGAGCAGTACTTC.